One T cell receptor (beta chain) is described in this entry. Its target is not known. These data are taken from a study of STAT5B mutations in CD4+ large granular lymphocyte leukemia. The study's findings and limits: Compared with healthy controls (2/35), patient top clones favored TRBV06 (8/27).

How the authors handled the data: A productive frequency of 2.59 x 10-5 was the lowest detectable. The assay was immunoSEQ multiplex PCR, and TCRdb's table has in-frame clones only and misses some. V and J calls and clone size are copied from that table; D and trimming were computed from the DNA. The sample has about 33,000 clones; more than 80% are singletons. The germline CDR1 and CDR2 sequences are SGHTA and FQGNSA. V lost 0 bases and J 1 base, leaving 6 bases between the germline ends. The length of the CDR3 is 14 residues. The V and J genes are TRBV7-2 and TRBJ2-5; D call uncertain. The receptor comes from a human donor in good health. Sequences were obtained from CD4+ T cells from blood buffy coats. As DNA, the CDR3 is TGTGCCAGCAGCTTAGCCCGGTCCCAAGAGACCCAGTACTTC. As protein: CASSLARSQETQYF.